Each of the 29 T cell receptor beta chains below was sequenced from the same sample in a study of T cell clonality in common variable immunodeficiency. Sequencing used immunoSEQ multiplex PCR; TCRdb keeps in-frame clones, though not all of them. The sample is made up of 25,000 to 30,000 clones, none counted only once. These receptors' targets are unknown. Study-wide results and caveats: Reportedly, TCR beta sequences from common variable immunodeficiency showed fewer deletions and N-nucleotide insertions.

Sequencing used peripheral blood mononuclear cells. These receptors were taken from a human donor with common variable immunodeficiency.

The CDR3 reads CAWSGGGAYEQYF. CDR3 bases read: TGTGCCTGGAGTGGCGGGGGGGCCTACGAG. The V and J genes are TRBV30 and TRBJ2-7, with 9 bases fitting TRBD2. Coverage ceases 3 residues before the CDR3 finishes, and the germline J gene fills in the end. The CDR3 is 13 amino acids. Germline V gene sequence: CDR1 GTSNPN, CDR2 SVGIG (reference sequence). V was pared by 1 base and J by 2 bases, with 0 bases of the junction left unmatched.

This clone was observed a few times. The CDR3 extends 3 residues past the end of the read, so its final part is completed from the germline J gene. The rearrangement links TRBV6-2 or TRBV6-3 to TRBJ2-3, with D possibly being TRBD2 (5 bases). The CDR3 runs 13 residues. The germline gives CDR1 MNHEY, CDR2 SVGEGT. The V end was cut by 2 bases, the J end by 7 bases, with 10 bases between. The CDR3 protein is CASSYAPGNTQYF. The CDR3 DNA, read in part, is TGTGCCAGCAGTTACGCCCCGGGGAATACG.

This clone was observed at least ten times. From the germline J gene comes the end of the CDR3, since the read stops 3 residues before it. The genes are TRBV30 and TRBJ2-5; TRBD2 matches 12 bases. The V gene end was trimmed by 2 bases and the J gene end by 5 bases; junction bases not matched to a gene: 9. CDR1 GTSNPN and CDR2 SVGIG come from the germline V gene (reference sequence). This CDR3 region has 16 residues. The CDR3 loop is CAWSRLAGGPGETQYF. The DNA read from the CDR3 is TGTGCCTGGAGTCGTCTAGCGGGGGGGCCGGGGGAGACC.

The table lists this clone with a few counts. The read terminates 3 residues before the CDR3 end, so the remaining end is supplied by the germline J gene. The rearrangement joins TRBV18 to TRBJ1-1, with 12 bases lining up with TRBD1. CDR3 size: 14 residues. CDR1 is KGHSH, CDR2 LQKENI, per germline. The CDR3 loop is CASSPSGQGARAFF. Incomplete CDR3 DNA: TGTGCCAGCTCACCTTCGGGACAGGGGGCAAGA.

This clone was seen many times. The CDR3 end lies 3 residues beyond the end of the read and is filled in from the germline J gene. The rearrangement joins TRBV30 to TRBJ2-7; no clear D. V lost 3 bases, J lost 0 bases, and 6 bases lay in between. The CDR3 spans 12 residues. Germline CDR1 GTSNPN, CDR2 SVGIG (reference sequence). The CDR3 loop is CAWRQSSYEQYF. The sequenced CDR3 bases are TGTGCCTGGAGACAGAGCTCCTACGAG.

This clone was observed at least ten times. The read ends 3 residues early relative to the CDR3; the germline J gene fills the gap. The chain has TRBV30 and TRBJ1-2; 7 bases are a match to TRBD1. With V trimmed by 5 bases and J by 4 bases, 13 bases remained unmatched. Germline V lookup: CDR1 GTSNPN, CDR2 SVGIG (reference sequence). There are 15 residues in the CDR3. The CDR3 here is CAWADDREWIYGYTF. CDR3 DNA, as far as it was read: TGTGCCTGGGCAGATGACAGGGAATGGATCTATGGC.

In regard to this clone: The read comes to an end 3 residues before the CDR3 does, leaving the germline J gene to fill in the end. The chain is built from TRBV19 and TRBJ2-7; D ambiguous. The V end lost 3 bases, the J end lost 0 bases, and 12 bases lay between the germline ends. The CDR3 is 15 residues long. Looked up from germline, CDR1 is LNHDA and CDR2 is SQIVND (reference sequence). CDR3 DNA (partial): TGTGCCAGTAGTATCAGTCACAAAAGCTCCTACGAG. Amino acids: CASSISHKSSYE. The entire CDR3 protein reads CASSISHKSSYEQYF. The variable domain in full, with the rest retrieved from reference TRBV19 and TRBJ2-7, is DGGITQSPKYLFRKEGQNVTLSCEQNLNHDAMYWYRQDPGQGLRLIYYSQIVNDFQKGDIAEGYSVSREKKESFPLTVTSAQKNPTAFYLCASSISHKSSYEQYFGPGTRLTVT.

Remarks on this clone: The read finishes 3 residues shy of the CDR3 end, and the germline J gene is used to complete it. This chain uses TRBV2 with TRBJ1-6; 9 nucleotides agree with TRBD1. Germline CDR1 reads SNHLY; CDR2 reads FYNNEI. The trim removed 8 bases at V and 8 bases at J, leaving 4 bases unmatched. The CDR3 loop spans 13 amino acids. The CDR3 protein is CASRQGEDSPLHF. The sequenced CDR3 bases are TGTGCCAGCCGACAGGGGGAGGATTCACCC.

This clone was detected only a few times. The read terminates 3 residues before the CDR3 end, so the remaining end is supplied by the germline J gene. The chain links TRBV5-1 to TRBJ1-2; D remains ambiguous. Germline loops: CDR1 SGHRS, CDR2 YFSETQ. The CDR3 runs to 13 residues. Trimming cost V 6 bases and J 1 base, with 10 bases left between them. CDR3 protein: CASNTGSNYGYTF. The covered CDR3 bases are TGCGCCAGCAATACGGGGAGTAACTATGGC.

Comments on this clone: The read comes to an end 3 residues before the CDR3 does, leaving the germline J gene to fill in the end. This rearrangement joins TRBV7-2 to TRBJ2-7, with 11 bases lining up with TRBD1. V dropped 5 bases and J dropped 3; count of bases not matched to a gene: 3. The length of the CDR3 is 14 residues. Germline lookup yields CDR1 SGHTA and CDR2 FQGNSA. The CDR3 spells CASSTGTGGYEQYF. CDR3 DNA, as far as it was read: TGTGCCAGCAGCACAGGGACAGGGGGCTACGAG.

Regarding this clone: The read terminates 3 residues ahead of where the CDR3 ends, so the germline J gene completes it. J is TRBJ1-1 and V is TRBV5-1, with D maybe TRBD1 (5 bases). Germline lookup yields CDR1 SGHRS and CDR2 YFSETQ. V gave up 2 bases and J gave up 5 bases, with 19 bases separating them. This CDR3 is 16 amino acids long. CDR3 region: CASSFLSGGSQTEAFF. CDR3 DNA, as far as it was read: TGCGCCAGCAGCTTCCTTTCCGGGGGGTCCCAAACTGAA.

This clone has ten or more counts. Read data end 3 residues before the CDR3 end; the end is taken from the germline J gene. The V gene is TRBV30, the J gene TRBJ2-7; TRBD2 might be the D (6 bases). Germline-derived CDR1 and CDR2 are GTSNPN and SVGIG (reference sequence). The CDR3 extends over 14 amino acids. Trimming removed 3 bases at V and 6 bases at J, with 18 bases between. CDR3 DNA (partial): TGTGCCTGGAGCACCGGGACTGTCCTAGGCGAG. Amino acids: CAWSTGTVLGE. The whole CDR3 sequence reads CAWSTGTVLGEQYF.

This clone has more than one count but fewer than ten. The CDR3 end lies 3 residues beyond the end of the read and is filled in from the germline J gene. The rearrangement uses TRBV7-8 and TRBJ1-1, with D uncertain. V was shortened by 5 bases and J by 1 base, with 8 bases between the two germline ends. The CDR3 is 13 residues long. Germline V gives CDR1 SGHVS, CDR2 FQNEAQ. CDR3 residues: CASSNPGNTEAFF. CDR3 DNA, as far as it was read: TGTGCCAGCAGCAATCCAGGGAACACTGAA.

In regard to this clone: The read terminates 3 residues ahead of where the CDR3 ends, so the germline J gene completes it. This rearrangement joins TRBV2 to TRBJ2-1; tentative D call: TRBD1 (5 bases). In germline, CDR1 is SNHLY, CDR2 FYNNEI. The length of the CDR3 is 14 residues. V lost 3 bases and J 2 bases, leaving 8 bases between the germline ends. The CDR3 loop reads CASSDSQAYNEQFF. The CDR3 bases that were read are TGTGCCAGCAGTGATTCACAGGCCTACAATGAG.

This clone has a count of ten or more. The read finishes 3 residues shy of the CDR3 end, and the germline J gene is used to complete it. The chain links TRBV18 to TRBJ2-7; 7 bases fit TRBD1. The germline gives CDR1 KGHSH, CDR2 LQKENI. With V trimmed by 3 bases and J by 2 bases, 7 bases remained unmatched. This CDR3 has 15 residues. The CDR3 reads CASSPRGTNPYEQYF. The CDR3 bases that were read are TGTGCCAGCTCACCCAGGGGGACCAATCCCTACGAG.

This clone was recorded a few times. The read comes to an end 3 residues before the CDR3 does, leaving the germline J gene to fill in the end. J is TRBJ1-5 and V is TRBV2; perhaps TRBD1 as D (6 bases). The CDR3 spans 13 residues. Trimming shortened V by 7 bases and J by 0 bases, and 7 bases separated the two germline ends. Germline CDR1 SNHLY, CDR2 FYNNEI. This chain's CDR3 is CASTQGSNQPQHF. CDR3 bases read: TGTGCCAGCACACAGGGTAGCAATCAGCCC.

Details on this clone: The read stops 3 residues short of the end of the CDR3; the missing end is completed from the germline J gene. The chain recombines TRBV2 with TRBJ2-5, with TRBD2 matching 12 bases. This CDR3 contains 15 residues. Germline V gene data show CDR1 as SNHLY and CDR2 as FYNNEI. V shed 6 bases and J 4 bases; nucleotides not matched to a gene: 6. CDR3 loop: CASSSSGGVGETQYF. CDR3 bases read: TGTGCCAGCAGCTCTAGCGGGGGGGTGGGAGAGACC.

This clone was counted many times. The read ends 3 residues shy of where the CDR3 ends; the end is completed using the germline J gene. This rearrangement joins TRBV11-3 to TRBJ2-7; 12 bases line up with TRBD2. CDR3 length: 15 amino acids. J was trimmed by 6 bases and V by 1 base; bases with no gene match: 4. Germline V gene lookup returns CDR1 SGHNT and CDR2 YENEEA. The DNA read from the CDR3 is TGTGCCAGCAGCTTAGTCCCTAGCGGGGGGGTCGAG. It codes for CASSLVPSGGVE. The entire CDR3 is CASSLVPSGGVEQYF.

This clone was detected a few times. The read ends 3 residues shy of where the CDR3 ends; the end is completed using the germline J gene. The V call is TRBV2, the J call TRBJ1-2; TRBD1 matches at 8 bases. CDR1 and CDR2 (germline): SNHLY, FYNNEI. CDR3 size: 14 residues. Losses at the gene ends were 5 bases for V and 2 bases for J; bases not matched to a gene: 4. The CDR3 sequence: CASSRQGRNYGYTF. CDR3 DNA (partial): TGTGCCAGCAGTAGACAGGGGCGCAACTATGGC.

The table lists this clone with many counts. The read comes to an end 3 residues before the CDR3 does, leaving the germline J gene to fill in the end. The chain has TRBV7-6 and TRBJ2-7, with D unclear. CDR3 length: 14 amino acids. Deletions cut 5 bases from V and 3 bases from J, with 14 bases between. CDR1 and CDR2 from the germline V gene are SGHVS and FNYEAQ. The CDR3 bases that were read are TGTGCCAGCAGCCCATCACCCCGACTCTACGAG. It codes for CASSPSPRLYE. The full CDR3 reads CASSPSPRLYEQYF.

Regarding this clone: The read ends 3 residues shy of where the CDR3 ends; the end is completed using the germline J gene. The chain joins TRBV19 to TRBJ1-6, with TRBD1 matching 10 bases. Germline-derived CDR1 and CDR2 are LNHDA and SQIVND (reference sequence). The junction had 4 bases not matched to a gene; V was cut back by 4 bases and J by 10 bases. This CDR3 has 14 residues. The CDR3 loop reads CASSTGTGASPLHF. The sequenced part of the CDR3 DNA is TGTGCCAGTAGTACTGGGACAGGGGCCTCACCC.

Remarks on this clone: With the read ending 3 residues before the CDR3 end, the germline J gene is used to fill in that end. The chain uses TRBV7-2 and TRBJ1-2; 7 bases map to TRBD1. This CDR3 is built from 13 residues. Looked up from germline, CDR1 is SGHTA and CDR2 is FQGNSA. With 1 base clipped from V and 4 bases from J, the junction kept 0 bases outside the gene matches. The CDR3 DNA, read in part, is TGTGCCAGCAGCTTAGAGGGGGCCTATGGC. This translates into CASSLEGAYG. From start to end, the CDR3 is CASSLEGAYGYTF.

Comment on this clone: The CDR3 extends 3 residues past the end of the read, so its final part is completed from the germline J gene. The chain combines TRBV7-3 with TRBJ2-5; 7 bases align to TRBD1. This CDR3 has 13 amino acids. Germline-derived CDR1 and CDR2 are SGHTA and FQGTGA. Germline trimming cut 2 bases from V and 5 bases from J; bases unmatched to any gene: 2. This chain's CDR3 is CASSLDRDETQYF. The CDR3 bases that were read are TGTGCCAGCAGCTTAGACAGGGACGAGACC.

With respect to this clone: Read sequence stops 3 residues before the CDR3 end, and the germline J gene provides the missing end. V and J are TRBV7-9 and TRBJ2-7; D possibly corresponds to TRBD1 (6 bases). Trimming pared 5 bases from V and 3 bases from J, leaving 17 bases between. This CDR3 is built from 15 residues. CDR1 SEHNR and CDR2 FQNEAQ come from the germline V gene (reference sequence). CDR3 DNA, as far as it was read: TGTGCCAGCAGCCCCAGGGACGGGACACTCTACGAG. It encodes CASSPRDGTLYE. The complete CDR3 protein is CASSPRDGTLYEQYF.

For this clone: The read falls 3 residues short of the CDR3 end, and the missing part is taken from the germline J gene. The chain joins TRBV2 to TRBJ2-2, with a possible D match to TRBD2 (6 bases). CDR3 length: 15 amino acids. The V end was cut by 9 bases, the J end by 2 bases, with 16 bases between. Germline lookup yields CDR1 SNHLY and CDR2 FYNNEI. The chain's CDR3 is CASGGRGRNTGELFF. CDR3 DNA (partial): TGTGCCAGTGGAGGGCGGGGCCGTAACACCGGGGAG.

To note about this clone: The DNA ends 3 residues before the CDR3 does, and the rest of the CDR3 is filled in from the germline J gene. The chain joins TRBV7-6 to TRBJ2-7; TRBD1 agrees at 7 bases. From germline, CDR1 is SGHVS and CDR2 FNYEAQ. J gave up 5 bases and V 5 bases, and 15 bases lay outside the gene matches. The CDR3 has 16 amino acids. This chain's CDR3 is CASSRRQGVFGDEQYF. The CDR3 bases that were read are TGTGCCAGCAGCCGCCGACAGGGAGTCTTTGGAGACGAG.

This clone is labeled as medium-sized. The DNA read from the CDR3 is TGTGCCAGCAGCTTTGGCCAGGGGAGATATGGC. It encodes CASSFGQGRYG. The entire CDR3 protein is CASSFGQGRYGYTF. The V call is TRBV7-2, the J call TRBJ1-2; perhaps TRBD1 as D (6 bases). The missing CDR3 end, 3 residues past where the read stops, is filled in from the germline J gene. V dropped 3 bases and J dropped 5 bases, with 13 bases sitting between them. CDR3 size: 14 residues. CDR1 is SGHTA, CDR2 FQGNSA, per germline.

This clone was detected only a few times. The read ends 3 residues early relative to the CDR3; the germline J gene fills the gap. The chain links TRBV7-9 to TRBJ2-4; TRBD1 is a possible D gene (6 bases). This CDR3 has 15 residues. The V end was cut by 1 base, the J end by 8 bases, with 15 bases between. Germline V gives CDR1 SEHNR, CDR2 FQNEAQ (reference sequence). The CDR3 loop reads CASSLGPIQGYIQYF. The covered CDR3 bases are TGTGCCAGCAGCTTAGGCCCCATACAGGGATACATT.

In this sample, this clone turned up a few times. The read is 3 residues too short to cover the CDR3 end, so that end is filled in from the germline J gene. The chain joins TRBV7-2 to TRBJ2-7; the D is unclear. Germline lookup yields CDR1 SGHTA and CDR2 FQGNSA. Trimming left V 5 bases short and J 0 bases short, with 11 bases between. This CDR3 spans 14 amino acids. The DNA read from the CDR3 is TGTGCCAGCAGCACGCGACTGTTCTCCTACGAG. This encodes CASSTRLFSYE. The entire CDR3 protein reads CASSTRLFSYEQYF.